Below, 2 T cell receptor beta chains from the same sample are listed, as sequenced in a study of blood T cell repertoires in COVID-19 (dated by TCRdb to 2019 to 2021). The library relied on the immunoSEQ multiplex PCR assay. As stored in TCRdb, this immuneACCESS dataset retains in-frame rearrangements with V and J assigned. A fraction of the clones does not appear; measured against another copy, unresolved V genes explain less than half of the discrepancy, and the remainder lacks a known reason. The sample table contains 35,000 to 45,000 clones; only one count was recorded for about 91% of them. Of the sample, 9.2% is held by the ten largest clones. The sample consisted of peripheral blood. Receptor source: a man aged 50-59 years with active COVID-19.

The chain uses TRBV27 and TRBJ2-5; 10 positions match TRBD2. This CDR3 has 15 residues. With V trimmed by 3 bases and J by 4 bases, 5 bases remained unmatched. Germline-derived CDR1 and CDR2 are MNHEY and SMNVEV (reference sequence). The CDR3 spells CASSFSLAGVETQYF. In nucleotides, the CDR3 is TGTGCCAGCAGTTTTAGCCTAGCGGGAGTAGAGACCCAGTACTTC.

The genes are TRBV5-1 and TRBJ2-3; the match to TRBD2 covers 12 bases. Germline loops: CDR1 SGHRS, CDR2 YFSETQ. The CDR3 contains 16 residues. The V gene end was trimmed by 0 bases and the J gene end by 4 bases; junction bases not matched to a gene: 3. The DNA for the CDR3 is TGCGCCAGCAGCTTGGAGCTAGCGGGAGGGGCAGATACGCAGTATTTT. Its protein product is CASSLELAGGADTQYF.